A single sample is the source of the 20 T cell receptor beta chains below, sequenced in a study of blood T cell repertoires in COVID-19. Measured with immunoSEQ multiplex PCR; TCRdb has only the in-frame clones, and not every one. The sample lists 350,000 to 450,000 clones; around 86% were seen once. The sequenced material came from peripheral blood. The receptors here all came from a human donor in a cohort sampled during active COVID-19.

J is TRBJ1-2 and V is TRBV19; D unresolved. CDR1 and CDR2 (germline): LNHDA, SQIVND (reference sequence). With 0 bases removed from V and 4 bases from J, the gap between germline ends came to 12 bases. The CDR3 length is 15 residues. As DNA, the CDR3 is TGTGCCAGTAGTATAGATCTATCCGGGGTCTATGGCTACACCTTC. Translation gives CASSIDLSGVYGYTF.

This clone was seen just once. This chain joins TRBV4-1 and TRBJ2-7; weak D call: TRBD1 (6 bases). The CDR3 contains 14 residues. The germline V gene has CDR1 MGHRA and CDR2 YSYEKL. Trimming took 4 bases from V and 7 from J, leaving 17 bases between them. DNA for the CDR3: TGCGCCAGCAGCCGACCCGGGACACCGGGGGAGCAGTACTTC. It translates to CASSRPGTPGEQYF.

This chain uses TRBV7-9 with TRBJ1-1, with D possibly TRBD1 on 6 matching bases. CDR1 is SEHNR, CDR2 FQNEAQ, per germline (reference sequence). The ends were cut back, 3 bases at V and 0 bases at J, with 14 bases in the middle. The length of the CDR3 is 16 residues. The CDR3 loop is CASSFMGHDMNTEAFF. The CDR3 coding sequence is TGTGCCAGCAGCTTTATGGGACACGACATGAACACTGAAGCTTTCTTT.

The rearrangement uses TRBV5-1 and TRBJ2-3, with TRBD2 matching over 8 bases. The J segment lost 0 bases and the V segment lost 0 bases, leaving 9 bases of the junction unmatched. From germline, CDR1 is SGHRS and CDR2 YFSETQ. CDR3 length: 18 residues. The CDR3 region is CASSLEPGGPESTDTQYF. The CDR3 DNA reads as TGCGCCAGCAGCTTGGAGCCGGGGGGGCCGGAGAGCACAGATACGCAGTATTTT.

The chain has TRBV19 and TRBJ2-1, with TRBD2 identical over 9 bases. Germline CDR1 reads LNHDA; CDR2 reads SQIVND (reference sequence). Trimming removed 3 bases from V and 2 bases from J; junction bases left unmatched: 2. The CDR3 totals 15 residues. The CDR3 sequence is CASSISGSPYNEQFF. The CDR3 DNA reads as TGTGCCAGTAGTATTAGCGGGAGCCCCTACAATGAGCAGTTCTTC.

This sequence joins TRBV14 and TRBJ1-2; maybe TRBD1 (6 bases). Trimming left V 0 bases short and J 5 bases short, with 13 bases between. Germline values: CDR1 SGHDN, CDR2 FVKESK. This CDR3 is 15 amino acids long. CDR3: CASSQDPRGRYGYTF. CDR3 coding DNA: TGTGCCAGCAGCCAAGATCCCAGGGGTCGTTATGGCTACACCTTC. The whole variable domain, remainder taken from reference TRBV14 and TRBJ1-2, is EAGVTQFPSHSVIEKGQTVTLRCDPISGHDNLYWYRRVMGKEIKFLLHFVKESKQDESGMPNNRFLAERTGGTYSTLKVQPAELEDSGVYFCASSQDPRGRYGYTFGSGTRLTVV.

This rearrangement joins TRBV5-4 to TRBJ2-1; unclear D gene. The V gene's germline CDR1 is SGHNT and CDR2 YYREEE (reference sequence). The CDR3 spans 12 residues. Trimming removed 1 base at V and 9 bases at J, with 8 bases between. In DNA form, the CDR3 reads TGTGCCAGCAGCTTGTGGGCTACTGAGCAGTTCTTC. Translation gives CASSLWATEQFF.

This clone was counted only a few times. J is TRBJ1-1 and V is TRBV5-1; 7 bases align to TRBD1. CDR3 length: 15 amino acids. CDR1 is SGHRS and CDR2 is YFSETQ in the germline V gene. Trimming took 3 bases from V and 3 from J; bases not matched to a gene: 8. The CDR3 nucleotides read TGCGCCAGCAGCTGGGCTTTGACAGGGTACACTGAAGCTTTCTTT. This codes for CASSWALTGYTEAFF.

Here the CDR3 DNA reads TGTGCCAGCAGACTAGGGCACAATGAGCAGTTCTTC. Amino acids: CASRLGHNEQFF. The chain joins TRBV6-5 to TRBJ2-1, with a tentative D call TRBD2 (5 bases). V gave up 6 bases and J gave up 5 bases, with 8 bases separating them. The CDR3 is 12 amino acids. Germline CDR1 and CDR2: MNHEY and SVGAGI.

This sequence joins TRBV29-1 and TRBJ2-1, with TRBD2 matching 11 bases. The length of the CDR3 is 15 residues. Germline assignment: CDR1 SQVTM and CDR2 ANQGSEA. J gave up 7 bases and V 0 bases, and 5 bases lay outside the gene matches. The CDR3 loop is CSVEDVAGGPNEQFF. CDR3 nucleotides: TGCAGCGTTGAAGACGTAGCGGGAGGGCCAAATGAGCAGTTCTTC.

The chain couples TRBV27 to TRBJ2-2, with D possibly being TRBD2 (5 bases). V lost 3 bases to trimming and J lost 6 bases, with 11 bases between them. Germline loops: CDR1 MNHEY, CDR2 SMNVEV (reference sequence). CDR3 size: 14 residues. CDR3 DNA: TGTGCCAGCAGTTTTTATGAGGGCGCCGGGGAGCTGTTTTTT. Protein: CASSFYEGAGELFF.

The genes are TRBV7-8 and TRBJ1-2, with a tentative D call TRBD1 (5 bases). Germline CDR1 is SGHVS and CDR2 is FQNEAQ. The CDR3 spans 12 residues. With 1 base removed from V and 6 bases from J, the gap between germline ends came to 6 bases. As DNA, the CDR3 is TGTGCCAGCAGCTTAGGGGGGGATGGCTACACCTTC. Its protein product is CASSLGGDGYTF.

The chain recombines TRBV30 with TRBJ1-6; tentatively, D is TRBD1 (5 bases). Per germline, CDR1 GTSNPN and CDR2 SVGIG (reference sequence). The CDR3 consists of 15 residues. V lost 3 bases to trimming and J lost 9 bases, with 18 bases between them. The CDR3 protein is CAWSPGQGGISPLHF. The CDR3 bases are TGTGCCTGGAGCCCTGGGCAGGGCGGGATTTCACCCCTCCACTTT.

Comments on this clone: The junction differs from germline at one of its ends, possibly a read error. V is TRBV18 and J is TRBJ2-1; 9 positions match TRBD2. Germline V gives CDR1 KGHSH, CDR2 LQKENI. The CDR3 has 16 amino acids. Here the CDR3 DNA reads TGTGCCAGCTCTCCGCGGGGTAGCGGGAGTTACAGTGAGCAGTTCTTC. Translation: CASSPRGSGSYSEQFF.

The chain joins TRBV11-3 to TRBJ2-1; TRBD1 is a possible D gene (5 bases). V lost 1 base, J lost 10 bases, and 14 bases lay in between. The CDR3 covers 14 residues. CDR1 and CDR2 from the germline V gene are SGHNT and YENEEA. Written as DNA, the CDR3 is TGTGCCAGCAGCTTAGTTTCAGGGTCAATGGAGCAGTTCTTC. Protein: CASSLVSGSMEQFF.

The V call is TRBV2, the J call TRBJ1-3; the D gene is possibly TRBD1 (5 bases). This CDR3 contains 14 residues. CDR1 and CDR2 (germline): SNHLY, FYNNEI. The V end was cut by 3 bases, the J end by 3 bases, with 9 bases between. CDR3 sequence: CASSDRVVGNTIYF. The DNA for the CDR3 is TGTGCCAGCAGTGACAGGGTAGTTGGAAACACCATATATTTT.

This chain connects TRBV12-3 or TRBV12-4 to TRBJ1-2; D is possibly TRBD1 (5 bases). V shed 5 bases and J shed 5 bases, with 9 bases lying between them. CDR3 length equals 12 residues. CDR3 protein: CASSGTRYGYTF. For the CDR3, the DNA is TGTGCCAGCAGTGGGACTCGATATGGCTACACCTTC.

The CDR3 spells CASSLAGDDTEAFF. CDR3 DNA: TGCGCCAGCAGCTTGGCCGGAGACGACACTGAAGCTTTCTTT. The chain joins TRBV5-1 to TRBJ1-1; no clear D gene. Germline lookup yields CDR1 SGHRS and CDR2 YFSETQ. Trimming shortened V by 0 bases and J by 3 bases, and 9 bases separated the two germline ends. CDR3 length equals 14 residues.

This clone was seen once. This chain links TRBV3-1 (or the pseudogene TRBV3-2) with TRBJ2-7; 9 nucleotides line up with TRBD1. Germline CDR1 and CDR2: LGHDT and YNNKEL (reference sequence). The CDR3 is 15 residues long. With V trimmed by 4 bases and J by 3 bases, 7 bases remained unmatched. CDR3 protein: CASSPQGTGNYEQYF. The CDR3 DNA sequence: TGTGCCAGCAGCCCTCAAGGGACAGGGAACTACGAGCAGTACTTC.

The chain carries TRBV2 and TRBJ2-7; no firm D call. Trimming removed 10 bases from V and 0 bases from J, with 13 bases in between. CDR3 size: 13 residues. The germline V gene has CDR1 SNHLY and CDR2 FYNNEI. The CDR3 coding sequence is TGTGCCACACTGACAATCCTCTCCTACGAGCAGTACTTC. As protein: CATLTILSYEQYF. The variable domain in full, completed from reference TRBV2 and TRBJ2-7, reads EPEVTQTPSHQVTQMGQEVILRCVPISNHLYFYWYRQILGQKVEFLVSFYNNEISEKSEIFDDQFSVERPDGSNFTLKIRSTKLEDSAMYFCATLTILSYEQYFGPGTRLTVT.